The entry below gives a single T cell receptor beta chain sequence along with its context. This clonotype was recorded many times. Its antigen is unknown. Within one base of it there is no much larger clone, and no base qualities were kept. This entry is derived from a study of human T cells and chemical hapten exposure (dated by TCRdb to 2020 to 2022). For context, the study as a whole: For sensitization, 2% DPC in acetone was applied to a 2 cm by 2 cm area of upper inner arm skin. Roughly 30 alopecia patients gave blood for TCR sequencing at one to four time points (pre-sensitization, 2, 6 and 24 weeks). Libraries were pooled for sequencing, and variation in per-sample TCR yields was attributed mainly to small differences in library volumes within the pool. Weekly therapeutic DPC doses were additionally applied to the scalp of patients throughout the roughly 24-week study period. Blood samples were taken from patients before sensitization (week 0) and then at 2, 6 and about 24 weeks after DPC sensitization. Patch testing on the upper back used Finn chambers containing 0.01% DPC, with scoring done after 6 days according to International Contact Dermatitis Research Group standards. Most of the patients in the cohort were female, and the cohort covered alopecia areata with under or over 50% scalp involvement, alopecia totalis and alopecia universalis. In alopecia patients, the study followed how the peripheral blood TCR repertoire changed in vivo over primary and secondary sensitization to diphenylcyclopropenone (DPC), a hapten.

The cysteine opens and the phenylalanine closes a CDR3 of 12 amino acids. CDR3 DNA only is kept here, 36 bases in frame from base 1. V and J are truncated by 3 bases and 4 bases respectively, leaving an intervening sequence of 5 bases. The library came from RACE. TCRdb records NextSeq 500 as the sequencer. During library preparation, unique molecular identifiers were attached to individual cDNA molecules so that TCRs could be counted in a quantitative, reproducible way. Both TCR alpha and TCR beta chains were sequenced from each blood RNA sample. Turning to the authors' computational methods: Samples had a median of 95,638 TCRs, with a range from about 23,224 to 750,000. V, J and CDR3 annotation of the TCR reads was carried out using the Decombinator software suite. For PS versus PT1 abundance plots, all samples were subsampled to the same number of TCRs (28,000). Expanded TCRs were defined as absent before sensitization and observed at least eight times at the 2-week time point. TCRdb trimmed public reads at Q25 via fastp, called clones via MiXCR and kept in-frame beta chains. One record per CDR3 amino acid sequence lists the most common genes and DNA. V and J calls and clone size were set by TCRdb, not the authors. Present in this sample are 20,000 to 30,000 distinct CDR3 sequences, 8% to 9.5% of which were seen just once. Approximately 7% of the sample goes to the ten largest clones.

Overall study results and their limits: Repeated subsampling changed both the strength of the expansion versus patch-test correlation and the threshold at which the correlation became significant. Because all patients had alopecia, a presumed autoimmune disease, the immune response of the patients might differ from that of healthy individuals. A positive correlation was found between the number of PT1 expanded TCRs and patch test score, with significance reached at thresholds 8, 16 and 32 but not 4. Expanded TCRs formed significantly more large CDR3 similarity clusters than pre-sensitization or healthy control sets, consistent with antigen-driven responses. No change with DPC sensitization was found in the number of TCRs above 1 in 1000 frequency, and no evidence of global repertoire structure alterations was found.

Per the publication, the time point label means: patch test 2, 6 weeks after DPC sensitization. This sample's treatment or condition label indicates: therapeutic diphenylcyclopropenone sensitization with weekly scalp DPC. At each patch-test visit, blood was drawn before the patch test was applied. Patients were eligible if aged 18 to 70, diagnosed with alopecia and judged suitable for DPC therapy, and pregnant patients were excluded. Unfractionated whole blood was collected in Tempus Blood RNA tubes, and total RNA was extracted from that blood. The chain joins TRBV12-3 or TRBV12-4 to TRBJ2-3; the D gene cannot be resolved reliably. The sequence came from a man aged 25 to 45 with alopecia areata. Some clones in this sample may be carry-over from other donors' samples. Here the sequenced sample was whole blood, taken in connection with sensitization to the hapten diphenylcyclopropenone (DPC). The DNA sequence follows: TGTGCCAGCAGTTTCGGCTCAGATACGCAGTATTTT. Translated, it gives CASSFGSDTQYF.